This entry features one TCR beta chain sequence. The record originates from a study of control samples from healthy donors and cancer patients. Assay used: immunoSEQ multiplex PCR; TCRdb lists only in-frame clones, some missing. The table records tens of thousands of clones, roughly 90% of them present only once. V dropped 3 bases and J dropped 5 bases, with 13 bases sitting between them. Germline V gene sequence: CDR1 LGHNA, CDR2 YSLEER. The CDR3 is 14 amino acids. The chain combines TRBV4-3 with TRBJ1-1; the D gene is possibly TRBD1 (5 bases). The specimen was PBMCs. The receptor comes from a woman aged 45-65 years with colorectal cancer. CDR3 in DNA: TGCGCCAGCAGCCATCCCGGCGGGGGTACTGAAGCTTTCTTT. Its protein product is CASSHPGGGTEAFF.